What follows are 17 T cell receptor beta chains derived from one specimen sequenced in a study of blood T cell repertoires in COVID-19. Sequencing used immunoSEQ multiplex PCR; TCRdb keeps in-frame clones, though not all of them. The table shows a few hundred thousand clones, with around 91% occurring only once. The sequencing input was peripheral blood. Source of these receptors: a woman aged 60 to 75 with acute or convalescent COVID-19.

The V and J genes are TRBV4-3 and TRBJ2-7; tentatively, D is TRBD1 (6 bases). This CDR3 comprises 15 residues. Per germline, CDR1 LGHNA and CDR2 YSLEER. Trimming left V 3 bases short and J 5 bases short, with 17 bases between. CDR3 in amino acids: CASSHEDSTVDEQYF. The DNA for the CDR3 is TGCGCCAGCAGCCATGAGGACAGTACCGTAGACGAGCAGTACTTC.

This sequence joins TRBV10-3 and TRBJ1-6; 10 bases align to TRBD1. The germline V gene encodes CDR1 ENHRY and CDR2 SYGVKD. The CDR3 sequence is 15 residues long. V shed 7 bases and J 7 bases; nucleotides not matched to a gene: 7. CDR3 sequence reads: CAITATGGGNSPLHF. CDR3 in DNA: TGTGCCATCACCGCGACAGGGGGCGGGAATTCACCCCTCCACTTT.

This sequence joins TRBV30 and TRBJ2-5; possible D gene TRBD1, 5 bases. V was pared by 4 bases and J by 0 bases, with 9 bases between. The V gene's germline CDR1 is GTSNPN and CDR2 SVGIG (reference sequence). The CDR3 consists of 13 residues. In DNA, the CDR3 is TGTGCCTGGACGACAGTCTACCAAGAGACCCAGTACTTC. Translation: CAWTTVYQETQYF.

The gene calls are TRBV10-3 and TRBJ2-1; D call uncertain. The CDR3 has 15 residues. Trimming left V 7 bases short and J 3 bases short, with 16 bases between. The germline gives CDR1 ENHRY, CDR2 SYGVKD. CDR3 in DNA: TGTGCCATCAACATAGGCGGTAGGAACTACAATGAGCAGTTCTTC. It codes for CAINIGGRNYNEQFF.

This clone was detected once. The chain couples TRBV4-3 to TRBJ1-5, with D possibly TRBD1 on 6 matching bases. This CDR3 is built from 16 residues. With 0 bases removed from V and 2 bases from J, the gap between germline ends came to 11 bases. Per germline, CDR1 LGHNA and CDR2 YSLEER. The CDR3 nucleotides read TGCGCCAGCAGCCAAGAAAGGGGGGGAGGCAATCAGCCCCAGCATTTT. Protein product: CASSQERGGGNQPQHF.

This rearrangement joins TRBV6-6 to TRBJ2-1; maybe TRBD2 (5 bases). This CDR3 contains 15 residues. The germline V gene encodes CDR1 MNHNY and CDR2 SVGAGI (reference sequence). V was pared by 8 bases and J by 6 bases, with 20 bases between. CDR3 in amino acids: CASVSRLTQINEQFF. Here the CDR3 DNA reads TGTGCCAGCGTTTCACGACTAACGCAAATCAATGAGCAGTTCTTC.

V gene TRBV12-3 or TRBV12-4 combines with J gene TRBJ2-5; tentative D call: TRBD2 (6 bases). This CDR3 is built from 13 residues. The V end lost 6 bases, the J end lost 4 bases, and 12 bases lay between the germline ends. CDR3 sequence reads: CASRGEVGETQYF. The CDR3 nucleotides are TGTGCCAGCAGGGGGGAGGTTGGAGAGACCCAGTACTTC.

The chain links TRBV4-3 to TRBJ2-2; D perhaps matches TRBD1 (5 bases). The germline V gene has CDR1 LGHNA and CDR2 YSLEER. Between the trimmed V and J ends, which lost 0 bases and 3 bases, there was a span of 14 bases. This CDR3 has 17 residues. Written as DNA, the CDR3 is TGCGCCAGCAGCCAAGATCCCCAGGGTGGGGACACCGGGGAGCTGTTTTTT. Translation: CASSQDPQGGDTGELFF.

CDR3 region: CASSHPEVPGELFF. In DNA, the CDR3 is TGTGCCAGCAGCCACCCAGAAGTGCCCGGGGAGCTGTTTTTT. The chain recombines TRBV9 with TRBJ2-2; D call uncertain. Deletions cut 4 bases from V and 6 bases from J, with 13 bases between. The CDR3 has 14 amino acids. Germline values: CDR1 SGDLS, CDR2 YYNGEE.

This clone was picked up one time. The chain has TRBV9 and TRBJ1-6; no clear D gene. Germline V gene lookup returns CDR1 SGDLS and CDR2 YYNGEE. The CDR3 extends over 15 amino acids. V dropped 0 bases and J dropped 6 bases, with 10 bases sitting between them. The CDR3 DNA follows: TGTGCCAGCAGCGTAGACCCTGACACTAATTCACCCCTCCACTTT. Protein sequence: CASSVDPDTNSPLHF.

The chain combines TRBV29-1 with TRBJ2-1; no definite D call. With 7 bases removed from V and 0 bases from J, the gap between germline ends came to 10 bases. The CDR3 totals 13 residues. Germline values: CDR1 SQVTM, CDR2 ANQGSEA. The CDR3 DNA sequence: TGCAGCGGATCCCGCGTCTCCTACAATGAGCAGTTCTTC. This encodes CSGSRVSYNEQFF.

The CDR3 DNA follows: TGTGCCATCACCCTGGACAGGGGAAAATACGAGCAGTACTTC. Its translation: CAITLDRGKYEQYF. This rearrangement joins TRBV10-3 to TRBJ2-7, with TRBD1 identical over 9 bases. Germline V lookup: CDR1 ENHRY, CDR2 SYGVKD. V dropped 7 bases and J dropped 4; count of bases not matched to a gene: 8. This CDR3 is built from 14 residues.

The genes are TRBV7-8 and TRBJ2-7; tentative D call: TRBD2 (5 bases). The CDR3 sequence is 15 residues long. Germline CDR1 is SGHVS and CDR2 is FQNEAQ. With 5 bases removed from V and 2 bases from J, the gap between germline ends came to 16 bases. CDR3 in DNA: TGTGCCAGCAGCCCCTTCCGGACCGGGACCTACGAGCAGTACTTC. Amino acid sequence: CASSPFRTGTYEQYF. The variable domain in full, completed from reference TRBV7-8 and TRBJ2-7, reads GAGVSQSPRYKVAKRGQDVALRCDPISGHVSLFWYQQALGQGPEFLTYFQNEAQLDKSGLPSDRFFAERPEGSVSTLKIQRTQQEDSAVYLCASSPFRTGTYEQYFGPGTRLTVT.

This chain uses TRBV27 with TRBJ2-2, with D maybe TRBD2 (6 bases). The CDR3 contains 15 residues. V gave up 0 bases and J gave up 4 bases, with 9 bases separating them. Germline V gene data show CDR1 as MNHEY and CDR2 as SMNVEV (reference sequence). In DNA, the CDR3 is TGTGCCAGCAGTTTATCAACGGGGGTCACCGGGGAGCTGTTTTTT. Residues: CASSLSTGVTGELFF.

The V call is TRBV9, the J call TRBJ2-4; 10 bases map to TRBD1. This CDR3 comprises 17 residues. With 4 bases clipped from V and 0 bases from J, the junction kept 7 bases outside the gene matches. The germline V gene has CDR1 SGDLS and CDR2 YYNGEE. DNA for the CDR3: TGTGCCAGCAGCCCAAGACAGGGGGCGGAAGCCAAAAACATTCAGTACTTC. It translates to CASSPRQGAEAKNIQYF.

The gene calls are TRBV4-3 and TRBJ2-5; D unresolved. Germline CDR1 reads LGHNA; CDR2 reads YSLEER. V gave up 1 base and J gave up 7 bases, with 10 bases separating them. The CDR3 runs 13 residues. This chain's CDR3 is CASSQVLLWTQYF. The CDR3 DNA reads TGCGCCAGCAGCCAAGTCCTCTTGTGGACCCAGTACTTC.

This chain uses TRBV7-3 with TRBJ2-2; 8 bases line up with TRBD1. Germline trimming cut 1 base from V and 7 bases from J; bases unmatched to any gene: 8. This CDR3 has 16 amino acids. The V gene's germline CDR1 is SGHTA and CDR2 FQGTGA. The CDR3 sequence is CASSLIQGASYGELFF. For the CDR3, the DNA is TGTGCCAGCAGCTTAATCCAGGGGGCAAGTTACGGGGAGCTGTTTTTT.